A selection of T cell receptor beta chains follows, all from one sample in a study of T cells in Graves' hyperthyroidism and ophthalmopathy. A single record per CDR3 protein comes from TCRdb applying MiXCR to the multiplex PCR reads. This sample has 600,000 to 800,000 distinct CDR3 sequences; approximately 36% occur once, and the top ten carry roughly 31%. The sequenced material came from blood. The receptors stem from a woman aged 40 to 50 with Graves' hyperthyroidism. CDR3s include the opening cysteine and the closing phenylalanine or tryptophan. D genes are given only for firm matches. Only part of the rows carry a size: once, few, many, or a class if the clone is expanded.

v_call: TRBV20-1
clone_size: NA
d_call: NA
j_call: TRBJ2-5
cdr3_nt: TGCAGTGCTAGAGCAGGGAGAGAAGAGACCCAGTACTTC
cdr3_aa: CSARAGREETQYF

v_call: TRBV19
clone_size: many
d_call: TRBD1
j_call: TRBJ2-7
cdr3_nt: TGTGCCAGTAGTACCCGGGACAGTAACTACGAGCAGTACTTC
cdr3_aa: CASSTRDSNYEQYF

v_call: TRBV6-4
clone_size: NA
d_call: NA
j_call: TRBJ1-2
cdr3_nt: TGTGCCAGCAGTTTAAGATTATCGAGCTCACTCTATGGCTACACCTTC
cdr3_aa: CASSLRLSSSLYGYTF

v_call: TRBV5-5
clone_size: few
d_call: NA
j_call: TRBJ1-1
cdr3_nt: TGTGCCAGCAGCTTGAGTTCCGAAGAGACTGAAGCTTTCTTT
cdr3_aa: CASSLSSEETEAFF

v_call: TRBV25-1
clone_size: NA
d_call: NA
j_call: TRBJ1-1
cdr3_nt: TGTGCCAGCTTAACAGCTTACACTGAAGCTTTCTTT
cdr3_aa: CASLTAYTEAFF

v_call: TRBV15
clone_size: many
d_call: TRBD1
j_call: TRBJ1-6
cdr3_nt: TGTGCCACCAGCAGAGACCGGACAGGGAATTCACCCCTCCACTTT
cdr3_aa: CATSRDRTGNSPLHF

v_call: TRBV4-3
clone_size: few
d_call: NA
j_call: TRBJ2-7
cdr3_nt: TGCGCCAGCAGCCAAGTATATGAGGATACCTACGAGCAGTACTTC
cdr3_aa: CASSQVYEDTYEQYF

v_call: TRBV28
clone_size: NA
d_call: NA
j_call: TRBJ1-6
cdr3_nt: TGTGCCAGCAGTCCCGAGAGTAATTCACCCCTCCACTTT
cdr3_aa: CASSPESNSPLHF

v_call: TRBV7-8
clone_size: few
d_call: TRBD1
j_call: TRBJ1-3
cdr3_nt: TGTGCCAGCAGCCGATACTCACTGCGGGACAGGGGGAAGTCTGGAAACACCATATATTTT
cdr3_aa: CASSRYSLRDRGKSGNTIYF

v_call: TRBV7-9
clone_size: many
d_call: TRBD1
j_call: TRBJ1-2
cdr3_nt: TGTGCCAGCAGCGCGATGACAGGGATTTATGGCTACACCTTC
cdr3_aa: CASSAMTGIYGYTF

v_call: TRBV7-3
clone_size: NA
d_call: TRBD1
j_call: TRBJ2-7
cdr3_nt: TGTGCCAGCAGTGAAATCGGACAGGGGGAGACCTACGAGCAGTACTTC
cdr3_aa: CASSEIGQGETYEQYF

v_call: TRBV11-2
clone_size: many
d_call: TRBD1
j_call: TRBJ2-7
cdr3_nt: TGTGCCAGCAGCTTTACAGGGGGCCACGAGCAGTACTTC
cdr3_aa: CASSFTGGHEQYF

v_call: TRBV6-5
clone_size: NA
d_call: TRBD1
j_call: TRBJ2-7
cdr3_nt: TGTGCCAGCAGTCACCCGACAGGGGGCAACTACGAGCAGTACTTC
cdr3_aa: CASSHPTGGNYEQYF

v_call: TRBV7-9
clone_size: many
d_call: NA
j_call: TRBJ1-2
cdr3_nt: TGTGCCAGCAGCTTAGCACTTTACGGGGGATACGGCTACACCTTC
cdr3_aa: CASSLALYGGYGYTF

v_call: TRBV20-1
clone_size: NA
d_call: NA
j_call: TRBJ1-1
cdr3_nt: TGCAGTGCTAGAAACAGGGCGTTGAACACTGAAGCTTTCTTT
cdr3_aa: CSARNRALNTEAFF

v_call: TRBV6-2/TRBV6-3
clone_size: NA
d_call: TRBD1
j_call: TRBJ1-2
cdr3_nt: TGTGCCAGCAGCCGACAAGGACAGGCCGGACCAAACTATGGCTACACCTTC
cdr3_aa: CASSRQGQAGPNYGYTF

v_call: TRBV10-3
clone_size: NA
d_call: NA
j_call: TRBJ1-1
cdr3_nt: TGTGCCATCAGTTACCGGAGGAACACTGAAGCTTTCTTT
cdr3_aa: CAISYRRNTEAFF

v_call: TRBV7-8
clone_size: many
d_call: NA
j_call: TRBJ1-4
cdr3_nt: TGTGCCAGCAGCTTAGGCATCGACACAACTAATGAAAAACTGTTTTTT
cdr3_aa: CASSLGIDTTNEKLFF

v_call: TRBV10-2
clone_size: many
d_call: NA
j_call: TRBJ1-1
cdr3_nt: TGCGCCAGCAGTGAGTCGCGGGACCGGGCTTTCTTT
cdr3_aa: CASSESRDRAFF

v_call: TRBV12-3/TRBV12-4
clone_size: NA
d_call: NA
j_call: TRBJ1-5
cdr3_nt: TGTGCCAGCAGTTTAGGGACGGAGATCAATCAGCCCCAGCATTTT
cdr3_aa: CASSLGTEINQPQHF

v_call: TRBV20-1
clone_size: many
d_call: NA
j_call: TRBJ1-1
cdr3_nt: TGCAGTGCTAGCCAGGGACGGGTCGCTGAAGCTTTCTTT
cdr3_aa: CSASQGRVAEAFF

v_call: TRBV6-6
clone_size: few
d_call: TRBD1
j_call: TRBJ1-5
cdr3_nt: TGTGCCAGCGCCACCGGGACAGGGCGTCATCAGCCCCAGCATTTT
cdr3_aa: CASATGTGRHQPQHF

v_call: TRBV7-3
clone_size: NA
d_call: NA
j_call: TRBJ2-2
cdr3_nt: TGTGCCAGCAGCTCCTTACAGGGCGGGGAGCTGTTTTTT
cdr3_aa: CASSSLQGGELFF

v_call: TRBV25-1
clone_size: many
d_call: TRBD1
j_call: TRBJ1-2
cdr3_nt: TGTGCCAGCAGTGAAGGGACAGGGGGGTTGTATGGCTACACCTTC
cdr3_aa: CASSEGTGGLYGYTF

v_call: TRBV19
clone_size: NA
d_call: TRBD1
j_call: TRBJ1-3
cdr3_nt: TGTGCCAGTAGTATTTTGACAGGGCAGTTTCCTGGAAACACCATATATTTT
cdr3_aa: CASSILTGQFPGNTIYF

v_call: TRBV7-9
clone_size: NA
d_call: NA
j_call: TRBJ1-3
cdr3_nt: TGTGCCAGCAGTTCGGGACCGTCGAGCTCTGGAAACACCATATATTTT
cdr3_aa: CASSSGPSSSGNTIYF

v_call: TRBV2
clone_size: once
d_call: NA
j_call: TRBJ1-4
cdr3_nt: TGTGCCAGCAGTGGTCCAGCGGGGGGAAAACTGTTTTTT
cdr3_aa: CASSGPAGGKLFF

v_call: TRBV4-3
clone_size: few
d_call: TRBD1
j_call: TRBJ2-5
cdr3_nt: TGCGCCAGCAGCCACTCCGGGACAGGGGGCCAAGAGACCCAGTACTTC
cdr3_aa: CASSHSGTGGQETQYF

v_call: TRBV12-3/TRBV12-4
clone_size: NA
d_call: NA
j_call: TRBJ1-1
cdr3_nt: TGTGCCAGCAGCCCAGGGAAGAAAACTGAAGCTTTCTTT
cdr3_aa: CASSPGKKTEAFF

v_call: TRBV5-1
clone_size: NA
d_call: NA
j_call: TRBJ2-7
cdr3_nt: TGCGCCAGCAGCCTGGATTGGTTACCGAGCTCCTACGAGCAGTACTTC
cdr3_aa: CASSLDWLPSSYEQYF

v_call: TRBV10-3
clone_size: NA
d_call: NA
j_call: TRBJ2-3
cdr3_nt: TGTGCCATCAGTGAGTCGTCAACCACAGATACGCAGTATTTT
cdr3_aa: CAISESSTTDTQYF

v_call: TRBV10-1
clone_size: few
d_call: NA
j_call: TRBJ2-3
cdr3_nt: TGCGCCAGCAGTCGAAAGGGTGGGGATACGCAGTATTTT
cdr3_aa: CASSRKGGDTQYF

v_call: TRBV10-3
clone_size: NA
d_call: TRBD2
j_call: TRBJ2-7
cdr3_nt: TGTGCCAGCAGTAGGACTAGCGGGTTATCCTACGAGCAGTACTTC
cdr3_aa: CASSRTSGLSYEQYF

v_call: TRBV5-1
clone_size: few
d_call: NA
j_call: TRBJ1-6
cdr3_nt: TGCGCCAGCAGCCCCTTCGGGTTAAGCTCCTATAATTCACCCCTCCACTTT
cdr3_aa: CASSPFGLSSYNSPLHF

v_call: TRBV20-1
clone_size: many
d_call: NA
j_call: TRBJ2-7
cdr3_nt: TGCAGTGCTAGAGATATGAGAGCGGCCGTCCGAGAGCAGTACTTC
cdr3_aa: CSARDMRAAVREQYF

v_call: TRBV4-3
clone_size: few
d_call: NA
j_call: TRBJ1-1
cdr3_nt: TGCGCCAGCAGCCAATCAAGTGAAGCTTTCTTT
cdr3_aa: CASSQSSEAFF

v_call: TRBV13
clone_size: few
d_call: TRBD1
j_call: TRBJ1-1
cdr3_nt: TGTGCCAGCAGCTTAGGGGACAGGGGCTCTGAAGCTTTCTTT
cdr3_aa: CASSLGDRGSEAFF

v_call: TRBV2
clone_size: NA
d_call: NA
j_call: TRBJ1-1
cdr3_nt: TGTGCCAGCAGCCGTTGGGGGGACGAACGAGCTTTCTTT
cdr3_aa: CASSRWGDERAFF

v_call: TRBV19
clone_size: NA
d_call: NA
j_call: TRBJ2-6
cdr3_nt: TGTGCCAGTACGACAGTCATCTCTGGGGCCAACGTCCTGACTTTC
cdr3_aa: CASTTVISGANVLTF

v_call: TRBV5-4
clone_size: NA
d_call: TRBD1
j_call: TRBJ2-7
cdr3_nt: TGTGCCAGCAGCTTGGGGGACAGGAGTTACGCCGAGCAGTACTTC
cdr3_aa: CASSLGDRSYAEQYF